A single sample is the source of the 14 T cell receptor beta chains below, sequenced in a study of control samples from healthy donors and cancer patients. Generated by immunoSEQ multiplex PCR, the TCRdb table keeps only in-frame clones and is missing some. The sample has roughly 200,000 clones, just under 95% seen once. The sequenced sample was blood. The receptors were sampled from a man aged 50 or older in good health.

The rearrangement joins TRBV4-1 to TRBJ2-7; 9 bases fit TRBD2. There are 16 residues in the CDR3. After removal of 4 bases from V and 0 bases from J, the junction contained 7 bases not matched to a gene. Germline V gene sequence: CDR1 MGHRA, CDR2 YSYEKL. CDR3 residues: CASSPDLRGGSYEQYF. In DNA, the CDR3 is TGCGCCAGCAGCCCAGATCTGCGGGGGGGCTCCTACGAGCAGTACTTC.

The chain has TRBV7-8 and TRBJ1-2, with unresolved D. The V and J ends lost 8 bases and 1 base respectively, with 11 bases between them. Germline values: CDR1 SGHVS, CDR2 FQNEAQ. The CDR3 loop spans 13 amino acids. CDR3 residues: CASGLGINYGYTF. The CDR3 DNA is TGTGCCAGCGGACTGGGGATTAACTATGGCTACACCTTC.

The chain couples TRBV10-3 to TRBJ1-2; the D gene is possibly TRBD1 (6 bases). Germline lookup yields CDR1 ENHRY and CDR2 SYGVKD. The CDR3 runs to 16 residues. Trimming removed 0 bases at V and 2 bases at J, with 13 bases between. This CDR3 reads CAISESTGQQNYGYTF. The CDR3 DNA is TGTGCCATCAGTGAGTCGACAGGCCAACAAAACTATGGCTACACCTTC.

This chain uses TRBV7-9 with TRBJ1-5; tentatively, D is TRBD1 (5 bases). The V end lost 6 bases, the J end lost 7 bases, and 16 bases lay between the germline ends. Germline CDR1 reads SEHNR; CDR2 reads FQNEAQ (reference sequence). The CDR3 spans 14 residues. This chain's CDR3 is CASSGGQVGQPQHF. In nucleotides, the CDR3 is TGTGCCAGCAGTGGAGGACAAGTTGGACAGCCCCAGCATTTT. The entire variable domain, with the rest obtained from reference TRBV7-9 and TRBJ1-5, is as follows: DTGVSQNPRHKITKRGQNVTFRCDPISEHNRLYWYRQTLGQGPEFLTYFQNEAQLEKSRLLSDRFSAERPKGSFSTLEIQRTEQGDSAMYLCASSGGQVGQPQHFGDGTRLSIL.

The chain combines TRBV4-1 with TRBJ1-3, with TRBD1 as a possible D gene (5 bases). In germline, CDR1 is MGHRA, CDR2 YSYEKL. The germline V and J ends were trimmed by 0 bases and 2 bases, with 14 bases remaining between them. CDR3 length: 17 amino acids. The CDR3 DNA reads as TGCGCCAGCAGCCAAGAGATAGTGGGGCGGGCTGGAAACACCATATATTTT. It specifies CASSQEIVGRAGNTIYF.

The V call is TRBV6-5, the J call TRBJ1-2; no clear D. The germline CDR1 and CDR2 sequences are MNHEY and SVGAGI. This CDR3 comprises 15 residues. Trimming took off 2 bases at V and 0 bases at J, with 10 bases between the two ends. The CDR3 is CASSYDPATNYGYTF. The CDR3 coding sequence is TGTGCCAGCAGTTACGATCCGGCTACTAACTATGGCTACACCTTC.

V is TRBV6-6 and J is TRBJ2-1; D may match TRBD1 or TRBD2 (5 bases each). This CDR3 comprises 13 residues. Looked up from germline, CDR1 is MNHNY and CDR2 is SVGAGI (reference sequence). The germline V and J ends were trimmed by 10 bases and 5 bases, with 15 bases remaining between them. DNA for the CDR3: TGTGCCACGGGACGAACAGCGCACAATGAGCAGTTCTTC. It yields the protein CATGRTAHNEQFF.

The chain joins TRBV3-1 (or the pseudogene TRBV3-2) to TRBJ1-1; no firm D call. The CDR3 sequence is 12 residues long. Trimming took 1 base from V and 4 from J, leaving 4 bases between them. Germline V gene data show CDR1 as LGHDT and CDR2 as YNNKEL (reference sequence). This CDR3 is CASSQGSTEAFF. In DNA, the CDR3 is TGTGCCAGCAGCCAAGGAAGCACTGAAGCTTTCTTT.

The rearrangement uses TRBV20-1 and TRBJ1-2; the D gene is possibly TRBD1 (6 bases). Germline V gene data show CDR1 as DFQATT and CDR2 as SNEGSKA (reference sequence). The CDR3 runs to 11 residues. Trimming stripped 5 bases from V and 6 bases from J, with 10 bases between. CDR3 amino acids: CSAPGTNGYTF. CDR3 bases: TGCAGTGCTCCAGGGACAAATGGCTACACCTTC.

With respect to this clone: Other DNA sequences within the sample encode an identical CDR3. The chain combines TRBV5-1 with TRBJ2-6, with no clear D. Germline CDR1 and CDR2: SGHRS and YFSETQ. The CDR3 has 14 amino acids. Trimming shortened V by 4 bases and J by 2 bases, and 7 bases separated the two germline ends. The CDR3, as DNA: TGCGCCAGCAGCCTCGGACCTGGGGCCAACGTCCTGACTTTC. Protein: CASSLGPGANVLTF.

The chain employs TRBV6-5 and TRBJ1-2; D is uncertain. The CDR3 length is 13 residues. Germline values: CDR1 MNHEY, CDR2 SVGAGI. The V and J ends lost 5 bases and 8 bases respectively, with 15 bases between them. The CDR3 region has the DNA TGTGCCAGCAGTCCGGCGGCGGGGAACGGCTACACCTTC. Its protein is CASSPAAGNGYTF.

CDR3 coding DNA: TGTGCCAGCAGCCAAGGGCTGACTAGGAACACCGGGGAGCTGTTTTTT. As protein: CASSQGLTRNTGELFF. V is TRBV3-1 (or the pseudogene TRBV3-2) and J is TRBJ2-2; D perhaps matches TRBD2 (6 bases). Trimming cost V 1 base and J 1 base, with 10 bases left between them. The CDR3 is 16 residues long. Germline V gene sequence: CDR1 LGHDT, CDR2 YNNKEL (reference sequence).

The genes are TRBV7-8 and TRBJ1-5; maybe TRBD1 (5 bases). V was pared by 0 bases and J by 3 bases, with 15 bases between. This CDR3 comprises 17 residues. Germline V gene data show CDR1 as SGHVS and CDR2 as FQNEAQ. CDR3: CASSLALGVYPNQPQHF. DNA of the CDR3: TGTGCCAGCAGCTTAGCGCTGGGGGTCTACCCCAATCAGCCCCAGCATTTT.

J is TRBJ1-1 and V is TRBV5-4, with 8 bases aligning to TRBD1. The ends lost 4 bases at V and 6 bases at J; junction bases unmatched: 8. The length of the CDR3 is 14 residues. Germline lookup yields CDR1 SGHNT and CDR2 YYREEE (reference sequence). In DNA, the CDR3 is TGTGCCAGCAGCACTCCGACAGGGGTTGCTGAAGCTTTCTTT. Its translation: CASSTPTGVAEAFF.